This entry describes one TCR beta chain. As handled by the study authors: Amplifying reference gene primers gave estimates of nucleated cell counts. Sequencing was performed with immunoSEQ multiplex PCR; in TCRdb, only in-frame clones are kept and a portion is missing. V and J calls plus clone size are reproduced from that table; the DNA served to infer D and trimming. This table has 71,000 or so clones, roughly nine tenths appearing once. This sample stems from a study of blood T cell repertoires in COVID-19. The overall study: Samples of COVID-19 (acute and convalescent) were obtained from the United States, Italy and Spain. T cells, B-cell-depleted T cells, or PBMCs provided the cDNA or gDNA that served as material.

Germline CDR1 and CDR2: SGHNT and YYREEE (reference sequence). The germline V and J ends were trimmed by 6 bases and 7 bases, with 20 bases remaining between them. This CDR3 is 15 amino acids long. The source of this sequence is a man aged 80 or over in a cohort sampled during active COVID-19. The chain has TRBV5-4 and TRBJ2-1; D is possibly TRBD2 (6 bases). Sequencing was carried out using peripheral blood. This CDR3 is CASTKVGGVGNEQFF. CDR3 DNA: TGTGCCAGCACTAAGGTGGGCGGGGTGGGTAATGAGCAGTTCTTC.